This T cell receptor (beta chain) stems from a study of T cell responses to AZD1222 COVID-19 vaccine. Study-level points and caveats: Only a handful of people who got AZD1222 tested seropositive at baseline. There were mostly white British donors and more females than males, and clonal diversity was possibly underestimated. Along spike, vaccine-associated CD4 TCRs were found throughout, with dominance at 160-218 and 743-854.

The data were produced by immunoSEQ multiplex PCR, yet TCRdb's version contains in-frame clones alone and is incomplete. The table lists about 110,000 clones, roughly 90% of them singletons. Note on this clone: Its specificity is unknown.

The V and J ends lost 6 bases and 9 bases respectively, with 18 bases between them. The CDR3 loop spans 14 amino acids. Looked up from germline, CDR1 is SNHLY and CDR2 is FYNNEI. Second doses were pooled across both intervals (about 4 or about 12 weeks). The sequence was obtained from an adult who received the AZD1222 COVID-19 vaccine. Sequences were derived from peripheral blood, sampled 28 days after the second AZD1222 dose. The rearrangement joins TRBV2 to TRBJ1-5; D is perhaps TRBD1 (6 bases). The CDR3 reads CASREEQGVAPQHF. DNA of the CDR3: TGTGCCAGCAGGGAGGAACAGGGAGTTGCGCCCCAGCATTTT.